This T cell receptor beta chain is from a study of T cells in Graves' hyperthyroidism and ophthalmopathy. This clonotype showed up just a few times. It was RNA transcripts that yielded the amplified TCR beta CDR3 regions. TCR CDR3 underwent first-round RT-PCR with the HTBI primer set. One entry per CDR3 protein, called by TCRdb with MiXCR from the multiplex PCR reads. The data show around 690,000 distinct CDR3 sequences, 15% to 20% seen once. Used for diagnoses were clinical symptoms, serum thyroxine and TRAb, thyroid ultrasound and orbital computed tomography. Cells are PBMCs isolated from about 10 ml of fresh blood. Sequences were obtained from blood. This TCR was recovered from a man between 45 and 60 years old with Graves' hyperthyroidism.

CDR3 region: CATSDGPGGNIYGYTF. Written as DNA, the CDR3 is TGTGCCACCAGTGATGGGCCGGGGGGCAACATCTATGGCTACACCTTC. The chain recombines TRBV24-1 with TRBJ1-2; D may be TRBD1 (6 bases). V was shortened by 3 bases and J by 4 bases, with 17 bases between the two germline ends. The CDR3 contains 16 residues. Germline CDR1 is KGHDR and CDR2 is SFDVKD.